The clone carrying this T cell receptor (beta chain) was picked up one time. The data were obtained in a study of blood T cell repertoires in COVID-19. Study information: Whether acute or convalescent, the COVID-19 samples came from the United States, Italy and Spain. PBMCs, B-cell-depleted T cells, or T cells were the source of the cDNA or gDNA that made up the material.

Original data processing: From reference gene primer amplification, estimates of nucleated cell counts were derived. Clones were read by immunoSEQ multiplex PCR, and TCRdb kept only the in-frame ones, dropping some. Clone size and V and J calls were adopted from that table, with D and trimming inferred from the DNA. Of about 250,000 clones in the sample, over 70% are singletons; the top ten hold about 27%. Losses at the gene ends were 2 bases for V and 2 bases for J; bases not matched to a gene: 5. This CDR3 spans 15 amino acids. Germline CDR1 is SGHRS and CDR2 is YFSETQ. The clonotype originates from a man in his forties with acute or convalescent COVID-19. The chain employs TRBV5-1 and TRBJ2-7; TRBD1 matches at 9 bases. The specimen sequenced was peripheral blood. The CDR3 nucleotides are TGCGCCAGCAGCTTTCGGACAGGGGCCACCTACGAGCAGTACTTC. This sequence encodes CASSFRTGATYEQYF.